The sequence of this T cell receptor (beta chain) was determined in a study of blood T cell repertoires in COVID-19. About the study: The samples span acute and convalescent COVID-19 from the United States, Italy and Spain. T cells, B-cell-depleted T cells, or PBMCs provided the cDNA or gDNA that served as material.

Per the original data handling: Reference gene primer amplification in the assay estimated nucleated cell counts. Clones were read by immunoSEQ multiplex PCR, and TCRdb kept only the in-frame ones, dropping some. From that table come the V and J calls and clone size; the DNA was used to work out D and trimming. This sample carries around 170,000 clones, approximately 88% of them seen once, and the ten largest clones take roughly 2.9%. Per germline, CDR1 MNHEY and CDR2 SMNVEV (reference sequence). The CDR3 is 15 amino acids. V was clipped by 5 bases and J by 5 bases, with 18 bases between them. The material sequenced was peripheral blood. V gene TRBV27 combines with J gene TRBJ1-1; D possibly corresponds to TRBD1 (6 bases). This TCR came from an older woman with acute or convalescent COVID-19. For the CDR3, the DNA is TGTGCCAGCAGTCCAACATGGGGGCAGAGGACTGAAGCTTTCTTT. Its translation is CASSPTWGQRTEAFF.